The next 30 T cell receptor beta chains were all read from a single sample in a study of T cell repertoires in cytomegalovirus infection. These receptors have no identified antigens. TCRdb re-analysed the reads in MiXCR, keeping a single row per CDR3 protein. The profile shows a few hundred thousand distinct CDR3 sequences, around 40% of them singletons. The material was cultured PBMCs, obtained from culture after CMV antigen stimulation. Receptor source: a human donor in good health (CMV status not recorded). Some clones in this sample may be carry-over from other donors' samples.

V gene TRBV20-1 combines with J gene TRBJ2-3, with TRBD1 as a possible D gene (5 bases). The V and J ends lost 0 bases and 0 bases respectively, with 13 bases between them. CDR1 is DFQATT, CDR2 SNEGSKA, per germline (reference sequence). This CDR3 has 16 residues. CDR3 in amino acids: CSARDLRTTSTDTQYF. CDR3 bases: TGCAGTGCTAGAGATTTAAGGACAACGAGCACAGATACGCAGTATTTT.

In nucleotides, the CDR3 is TGCGCCAGCAGTGGACCAGGGGGGAGAGATACGCAGTATTTT. Residues: CASSGPGGRDTQYF. V usage is TRBV10-2 and J usage is TRBJ2-3; tentative D call: TRBD1 (7 bases). The CDR3 length is 14 residues. Germline CDR1 reads WSHSY; CDR2 reads SAAADI. The V end lost 4 bases, the J end lost 5 bases, and 13 bases lay between the germline ends.

The chain joins TRBV12-3 or TRBV12-4 to TRBJ1-1, with D unclear. The CDR3 has 12 amino acids. With 2 bases removed from V and 12 bases from J, the gap between germline ends came to 13 bases. CDR3 protein: CASSLRRQSSFF. CDR3 sequence (DNA): TGTGCCAGCAGTTTAAGGCGGCAGTCATCTTTCTTT.

The chain employs TRBV7-6 and TRBJ2-1; 8 nucleotides align to TRBD1. The CDR3 covers 19 residues. Germline CDR1 SGHVS, CDR2 FNYEAQ. V lost 8 bases, J lost 0 bases, and 18 bases stayed unmatched. The CDR3 sequence is CASAGGRGLSVASYNEQFF. CDR3 nucleotides: TGTGCCAGCGCAGGGGGCAGGGGGCTGTCCGTGGCCTCCTACAATGAGCAGTTCTTC.

The gene calls are TRBV28 and TRBJ1-5, with D possibly being TRBD1 (5 bases). The germline gives CDR1 MDHEN, CDR2 SYDVKM. Deletions cut 3 bases from V and 0 bases from J, with 15 bases between. The CDR3 is made up of 17 amino acids. The CDR3, as DNA: TGTGCCAGCAGTTTTGACAGCTCCGGACTTAGCAATCAGCCCCAGCATTTT. Its protein product is CASSFDSSGLSNQPQHF.

The CDR3 reads CASSFGYERRTEAFF. The CDR3 region has the DNA TGTGCCAGCAGTTTTGGTTATGAGAGGAGGACTGAAGCTTTCTTT. The rearrangement links TRBV6-2 or TRBV6-3 to TRBJ1-1, with D uncertain. This CDR3 spans 15 amino acids. Trimming removed 4 bases at V and 5 bases at J, with 17 bases between. The germline gives CDR1 MNHEY, CDR2 SVGEGT.

The chain carries TRBV7-9 and TRBJ2-5; D remains unclear. CDR1 is SEHNR, CDR2 FQNEAQ, per germline (reference sequence). Trimming took off 2 bases at V and 4 bases at J, with 20 bases between the two ends. There are 17 residues in the CDR3. Here the CDR3 DNA reads TGTGCCAGCAGCTTAAATTACCGAGAGCCCTTTTTAGAGACCCAGTACTTC. Its protein product is CASSLNYREPFLETQYF.

The chain couples TRBV10-3 to TRBJ2-3; D is unclear. The CDR3 runs 13 residues. V lost 0 bases, J lost 10 bases, and 11 bases lay in between. Germline assignment: CDR1 ENHRY and CDR2 SYGVKD. The CDR3 loop reads CAISESRNEAQYF. CDR3 sequence (DNA): TGTGCCATCAGTGAGTCGCGGAACGAGGCGCAGTATTTT.

This clonotype is a singleton in its sample. This sequence may be a read error, since a much larger clone differs from it by one base. The CDR3 reads CASSTTGGDEQYF. The CDR3 DNA sequence: TGTGCCAGCAGCACCACAGGGGGCGATGAGCAGTACTTC. The rearrangement joins TRBV7-2 to TRBJ2-1; 9 positions match TRBD1. The assigned J gene may be wrong: the sequence end matches TRBJ2-7 better. This CDR3 comprises 13 residues. Germline assignment: CDR1 SGHTA and CDR2 FQGNSA.

The rearrangement uses TRBV5-1 and TRBJ1-1; D ambiguous. Trimming took 0 bases from V and 11 from J, leaving 14 bases between them. Germline V lookup: CDR1 SGHRS, CDR2 YFSETQ. The CDR3 has 13 amino acids. CDR3 bases: TGCGCCAGCAGCTTGGCCGCGGGAAGGGAGGCTTTCTTT. Translating gives CASSLAAGREAFF.

The V call is TRBV6-1, the J call TRBJ1-5; maybe TRBD1 (6 bases). Trimming cost V 4 bases and J 5 bases, with 18 bases left between them. The germline V gene encodes CDR1 MNHNS and CDR2 SASEGT. CDR3 length: 16 amino acids. CDR3 nucleotide sequence: TGTGCCAGCAGTGGGGGCACAGGGAATTTTTATCAGCCCCAGCATTTT. It codes for CASSGGTGNFYQPQHF.

This clonotype has at least ten counts. This sequence joins TRBV7-2 and TRBJ1-2; 11 bases agree with TRBD1. The V gene's germline CDR1 is SGHTA and CDR2 FQGNSA. Germline trimming cut 4 bases from V and 9 bases from J; bases unmatched to any gene: 13. The CDR3 contains 16 residues. In DNA, the CDR3 is TGTGCCAGCAGCTCGTGGGCCCGGACAGGGGGCGGTAGCTACACCTTC. Amino acid sequence: CASSSWARTGGGSYTF.

This chain links TRBV19 with TRBJ1-5; the D is unclear. V was cut by 1 base and J by 3 bases, with 10 bases left in between. Germline values: CDR1 LNHDA, CDR2 SQIVND (reference sequence). The CDR3 sequence is 15 residues long. Here the CDR3 DNA reads TGTGCCAGTAGTATAGCCGGACGTACCAATCAGCCCCAGCATTTT. Translation: CASSIAGRTNQPQHF.

The rearrangement links TRBV6-4 to TRBJ2-7, with D possibly matching TRBD2 (6 bases). The CDR3 length is 15 residues. Looked up from germline, CDR1 is MRHNA and CDR2 is SNTAGT. Trimming left V 6 bases short and J 0 bases short, with 15 bases between. The CDR3 protein is CASRLQEGSSYEQYF. The CDR3 DNA follows: TGTGCCAGCAGACTTCAGGAGGGGAGCTCCTACGAGCAGTACTTC.

The chain joins TRBV24-1 to TRBJ2-1; 7 bases map to TRBD1. Germline lookup yields CDR1 KGHDR and CDR2 SFDVKD. The V segment lost 4 bases and the J segment 4 bases; nucleotides outside the gene matches: 9. The CDR3 extends over 16 amino acids. In DNA form, the CDR3 reads TGTGCCACCAGTGACCCCTCTACAGGGGCGTACAATGAGCAGTTCTTC. Amino acids: CATSDPSTGAYNEQFF.

The chain employs TRBV6-2 or TRBV6-3 and TRBJ2-2; 8 bases map to TRBD2. Germline values: CDR1 MNHEY, CDR2 SVGEGT. The J segment lost 9 bases and the V segment lost 5 bases, leaving 11 bases of the junction unmatched. This CDR3 is built from 15 residues. The CDR3 protein is CASSLSGARGRELFF. The CDR3, as DNA: TGTGCCAGCAGTCTTAGCGGGGCCCGCGGACGGGAGCTGTTTTTT.

This rearrangement joins TRBV12-3 or TRBV12-4 to TRBJ1-6; a weak D match, TRBD1 (5 bases). Trimming took off 5 bases at V and 7 bases at J, with 12 bases between the two ends. This CDR3 has 14 residues. CDR3 nucleotide sequence: TGTGCCAGCAGTCTGACAGCTCTAAATTCACCCCTCCACTTT. Translating gives CASSLTALNSPLHF.

V and J are TRBV7-2 and TRBJ1-2; D is undetermined. Trimming removed 4 bases from V and 9 bases from J, with 18 bases in between. Germline V CDR1 and CDR2: SGHTA, FQGNSA. The CDR3 contains 14 residues. CDR3 amino acids: CASSSAWTGFSYTF. The DNA of the CDR3 is TGTGCCAGCAGCTCTGCGTGGACCGGGTTCAGCTACACCTTC.

The rearrangement uses TRBV7-2 and TRBJ2-7; no definite D call. V lost 2 bases and J lost 0, with 11 bases in between. From germline, CDR1 is SGHTA and CDR2 FQGNSA. CDR3 length: 15 amino acids. This chain's CDR3 is CASSLRVGSSYEQYF. The CDR3, as DNA: TGTGCCAGCAGCTTACGGGTCGGAAGCTCCTACGAGCAGTACTTC.

This chain connects TRBV3-1 to TRBJ1-6, with D uncertain. Trimming removed 3 bases from V and 7 bases from J, with 10 bases in between. CDR3 length equals 14 residues. CDR1 LGHDT and CDR2 YNNKEL come from the germline V gene (reference sequence). CDR3 loop: CASSHEPRNSPLHF. The CDR3 DNA sequence: TGTGCCAGCAGCCACGAACCGCGAAATTCACCCCTCCACTTT.

There are a few counts of this clonotype. The chain joins TRBV5-1 to TRBJ2-3, with D perhaps assigned TRBD1 or TRBD2 (6 bases each). The germline V and J ends were trimmed by 4 bases and 5 bases, with 20 bases remaining between them. Germline V gene data show CDR1 as SGHRS and CDR2 as YFSETQ. The CDR3 totals 16 residues. In DNA, the CDR3 is TGCGCCAGCAGCCTAGGGGGGCCGTCACTAGGAGATACGCAGTATTTT. Its protein product is CASSLGGPSLGDTQYF.

This chain uses TRBV12-3 or TRBV12-4 with TRBJ2-3, with D perhaps TRBD1 (6 bases). The CDR3 has 13 amino acids. V was cut by 5 bases and J by 2 bases, with 8 bases left in between. CDR3: CASSTGFTDTQYF. In DNA, the CDR3 is TGTGCCAGCAGTACAGGGTTCACAGATACGCAGTATTTT.

The chain joins TRBV19 to TRBJ2-4; the D gene is possibly TRBD2 (6 bases). Trimming removed 7 bases from V and 1 base from J, with 20 bases in between. The CDR3 contains 17 residues. The germline V gene has CDR1 LNHDA and CDR2 SQIVND (reference sequence). CDR3 sequence: CASTRGLPGGAKNIQYF. The DNA of the CDR3 is TGTGCCAGTACCCGGGGACTCCCCGGAGGGGCCAAAAACATTCAGTACTTC.

The chain couples TRBV19 to TRBJ2-7; 8 bases are a match to TRBD2. With 6 bases clipped from V and 4 bases from J, the junction kept 5 bases outside the gene matches. The CDR3 spans 13 residues. The germline gives CDR1 LNHDA, CDR2 SQIVND (reference sequence). CDR3 in amino acids: CASREAGVYEQYF. The CDR3 DNA is TGTGCCAGTAGAGAAGCGGGAGTGTACGAGCAGTACTTC.

This chain joins TRBV9 and TRBJ2-3; 10 bases agree with TRBD2. The CDR3 runs 16 residues. Trimming removed 2 bases from V and 5 bases from J; junction bases left unmatched: 8. Germline CDR1 SGDLS, CDR2 YYNGEE. CDR3 amino acids: CASSVSLLAGEDTQYF. Written as DNA, the CDR3 is TGTGCCAGCAGCGTCTCCCTGCTAGCGGGAGAAGATACGCAGTATTTT. Together with reference TRBV9 and TRBJ2-3, the CDR3 gives the full variable domain: DSGVTQTPKHLITATGQRVTLRCSPRSGDLSVYWYQQSLDQGLQFLIQYYNGEERAKGNILERFSAQQFPDLHSELNLSSLELGDSALYFCASSVSLLAGEDTQYFGPGTRLTVL.

The chain joins TRBV7-8 to TRBJ2-3; TRBD2 agrees at 10 bases. Germline V lookup: CDR1 SGHVS, CDR2 FQNEAQ. The CDR3 is 17 residues long. V shed 2 bases, J shed 11 bases, and the junction held 16 bases outside the gene matches. The DNA for the CDR3 is TGTGCCAGCAGCTTAAAGCGGGGGGGTACCCGACTTGGTGGGCAGTATTTT. Translating it yields CASSLKRGGTRLGGQYF.

This chain uses TRBV19 with TRBJ2-5, with a possible D match to TRBD2 (6 bases). V lost 10 bases, J lost 5 bases, and 26 bases lay in between. This CDR3 contains 16 residues. Germline values: CDR1 LNHDA, CDR2 SQIVND (reference sequence). Here the CDR3 DNA reads TGTGCCACTCGAGACCGGGGGACTTCTCTCGGGGAGACCCAGTACTTC. Protein sequence: CATRDRGTSLGETQYF. Complete variable domain (other parts from reference TRBV19 and TRBJ2-5): DGGITQSPKYLFRKEGQNVTLSCEQNLNHDAMYWYRQDPGQGLRLIYYSQIVNDFQKGDIAEGYSVSREKKESFPLTVTSAQKNPTAFYLCATRDRGTSLGETQYFGPGTRLLVL.

The chain recombines TRBV7-2 with TRBJ2-5, with D perhaps matching TRBD1 (6 bases). From germline, CDR1 is SGHTA and CDR2 FQGNSA. The CDR3 is 16 residues long. V was shortened by 3 bases and J by 5 bases, with 19 bases between the two germline ends. For the CDR3, the DNA is TGTGCCAGCAGCTTCCCAGAACTAACAGGGTGGGAGACCCAGTACTTC. It is translated as CASSFPELTGWETQYF.

J is TRBJ2-1 and V is TRBV3-1; 10 bases agree with TRBD1. V was pared by 4 bases and J by 6 bases, with 6 bases of the junction left unmatched. The CDR3 loop spans 15 amino acids. Per germline, CDR1 LGHDT and CDR2 YNNKEL (reference sequence). CDR3 sequence (DNA): TGTGCCAGCAGCCGGCGGGACAGGGGCAGCAATGAGCAGTTCTTC. It codes for CASSRRDRGSNEQFF.

The chain links TRBV3-1 to TRBJ1-4, with a possible D match to TRBD1 (5 bases). V was shortened by 2 bases and J by 11 bases, with 18 bases between the two germline ends. The CDR3 contains 15 residues. CDR1 LGHDT and CDR2 YNNKEL come from the germline V gene (reference sequence). The DNA of the CDR3 is TGTGCCAGCAGCCAAAGCGGAAGGCGGGACGGGAAACTGTTTTTT. This gives the protein CASSQSGRRDGKLFF.